The clone carrying this T cell receptor beta chain showed up just a few times. What it binds is not known. This entry comes from a study of T-cell memory formation after mild COVID-19. Study results and limitations: Some responding clones appeared in pre-infection memory, suggesting cross-reactive memory joined. Of the contracting clones, CD4+ ones lay mainly in CM and EM, and CD8+ ones in EMRA.

MiXCR was run by TCRdb on the 5' RACE reads, yielding one entry per CDR3 protein. The sample records approximately 400,000 distinct CDR3 sequences, 24% being singletons. The CDR3 has 14 amino acids. Germline V CDR1 and CDR2: SGHRS, YFSETQ. The V and J ends lost 2 bases and 6 bases respectively, with 14 bases between them. This chain uses TRBV5-1 with TRBJ1-2, with D possibly TRBD1 on 6 matching bases. Sequenced sample: PBMCs or a T cell subset sorted from them (not recorded which). The sequence was collected from an adult woman who had mild COVID-19 (a few samples of this study predate the infection). Cell type and time point are not known. This chain's CDR3 is CASSLSEQGDGYTF. The DNA of the CDR3 is TGCGCCAGCAGCTTATCGGAACAGGGTGATGGCTACACCTTC.